This entry is about one TCR beta chain. What it binds is not known. This table comes from immunoSEQ multiplex PCR, and its TCRdb copy is limited to in-frame clones, with some not included. Of about 1,800 clones listed, approximately 92% were seen once; the top ten hold 3.5% to 5%. This entry belongs to a study of T cells and Merkel cell carcinoma outcomes. Study-level findings and limits: Repertoire plus T-cell density reportedly predicted Merkel cell carcinoma outcomes.

The sequence derives from a human donor with Merkel cell carcinoma. Material for sequencing was tumor tissue from Merkel cell carcinoma.

The CDR3: CASSLGQPQETQYF. CDR3 DNA sequence: TGCGCCAGCAGCTTAGGACAGCCCCAAGAGACCCAGTACTTC. V gene TRBV5-1 combines with J gene TRBJ2-5, with D perhaps matching TRBD1 (6 bases). Germline-derived CDR1 and CDR2 are SGHRS and YFSETQ. V was cut by 2 bases and J by 1 base, with 9 bases left in between. The CDR3 sequence is 14 residues long.